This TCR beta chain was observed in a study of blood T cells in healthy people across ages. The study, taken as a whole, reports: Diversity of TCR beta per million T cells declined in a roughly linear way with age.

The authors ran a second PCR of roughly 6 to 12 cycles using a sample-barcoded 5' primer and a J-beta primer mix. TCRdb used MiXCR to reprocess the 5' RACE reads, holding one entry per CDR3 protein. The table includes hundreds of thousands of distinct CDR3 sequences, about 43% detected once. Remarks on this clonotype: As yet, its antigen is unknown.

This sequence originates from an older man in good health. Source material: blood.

The CDR3 DNA follows: TGTGCCAGCAGCCAACTAGCGGGGGGGCGGGGTGAGCAGTTCTTC. This gives the protein CASSQLAGGRGEQFF. The V gene is TRBV14, the J gene TRBJ2-1, with TRBD2 matching over 12 bases. CDR1 and CDR2 from the germline V gene are SGHDN and FVKESK. V was pared by 2 bases and J by 9 bases, with 5 bases of the junction left unmatched. The length of the CDR3 is 15 residues.